The 7 T cell receptor beta chains in this list originate from one sample, sequenced in a study of siplizumab effects on memory and regulatory T cells. TCRdb's copy holds only in-frame clones and misses some; the assay was immunoSEQ multiplex PCR. The profile shows approximately 120,000 clones, just over 90% of them singletons. The specimen sequenced was Tregs sorted from blood. These receptors were taken from a human donor in good health.

The chain links TRBV5-1 to TRBJ1-1; no clear D gene. Trimming took 2 bases from V and 0 from J, leaving 17 bases between them. CDR3 length: 17 amino acids. The V gene's germline CDR1 is SGHRS and CDR2 YFSETQ. As DNA, the CDR3 is TGCGCCAGCAGCTTTTCCCCGCAAGGAACAATGAACACTGAAGCTTTCTTT. Translated: CASSFSPQGTMNTEAFF.

The rearrangement joins TRBV18 to TRBJ2-4; 7 positions agree with TRBD1. The germline V gene encodes CDR1 KGHSH and CDR2 LQKENI. The junction had 7 bases not matched to a gene; V was cut back by 6 bases and J by 5 bases. This CDR3 region has 14 residues. The CDR3 bases are TGTGCCAGCTCGCCGGGACAGCTTGAAAACATTCAGTACTTC. Protein sequence: CASSPGQLENIQYF.

This clone was seen once. This chain links TRBV5-8 with TRBJ1-6; 7 bases agree with TRBD1. The germline gives CDR1 SGHTS, CDR2 YDEGEE. Trimming cost V 4 bases and J 6 bases; bases outside gene matches: 4. This CDR3 spans 14 amino acids. Here the CDR3 DNA reads TGTGCCAGCAGCACCGGGACAGCTAATTCACCCCTCCACTTT. Protein sequence: CASSTGTANSPLHF. The variable domain in full, with the rest retrieved from reference TRBV5-8 and TRBJ1-6, is EAGVTQSPTHLIKTRGQQATLRCSPISGHTSVYWYQQALGLGLQFLLWYDEGEERNRGNFPPRFSGRQFPNYSSELNVNALELEDSALYLCASSTGTANSPLHFGNGTRLTVT.

The genes are TRBV29-1 and TRBJ1-1; 7 bases align to TRBD1. This CDR3 spans 12 amino acids. Germline CDR1 is SQVTM and CDR2 is ANQGSEA. The ends lost 6 bases at V and 5 bases at J; junction bases unmatched: 6. Here the CDR3 reads CSVARQGTEAFF. The CDR3, as DNA: TGCAGCGTCGCTCGACAGGGAACTGAAGCTTTCTTT.

The genes are TRBV4-2 and TRBJ1-1; 9 bases are a match to TRBD1. The V gene's germline CDR1 is LGHNA and CDR2 YNFKEQ. J was trimmed by 4 bases and V by 4 bases; bases with no gene match: 10. This CDR3 region has 16 residues. CDR3 in DNA: TGTGCCAGCAGCCGGGTCACAGGGGGCCCGAGCACTGAAGCTTTCTTT. Amino acid sequence: CASSRVTGGPSTEAFF.

The J gene is TRBJ1-1, the V gene TRBV5-1; D might be TRBD1 (6 bases). This CDR3 comprises 14 residues. V lost 7 bases and J lost 3, with 16 bases in between. Germline CDR1 and CDR2: SGHRS and YFSETQ. CDR3: CASRAGEGYTEAFF. The CDR3 DNA reads as TGCGCCAGCCGGGCAGGGGAAGGGTACACTGAAGCTTTCTTT.

This chain connects TRBV5-1 to TRBJ2-5; perhaps TRBD1 as D (6 bases). The V gene's germline CDR1 is SGHRS and CDR2 YFSETQ. V was pared by 2 bases and J by 5 bases, with 16 bases between. The length of the CDR3 is 15 residues. The DNA of the CDR3 is TGCGCCAGCAGCTTCAACGGAGGTACAGGGGAGACCCAGTACTTC. It yields the protein CASSFNGGTGETQYF.